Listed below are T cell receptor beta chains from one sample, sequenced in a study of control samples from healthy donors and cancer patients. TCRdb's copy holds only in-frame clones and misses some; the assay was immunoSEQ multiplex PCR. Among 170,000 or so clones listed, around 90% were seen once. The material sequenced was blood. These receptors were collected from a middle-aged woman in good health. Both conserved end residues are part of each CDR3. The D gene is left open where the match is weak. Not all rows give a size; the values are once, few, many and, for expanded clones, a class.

CDR3aa: CASSHRPNTEAFF; CDR3nt: TGTGCCAGCAGCCACAGGCCGAACACTGAAGCTTTCTTT; d_gene: NA; abundance: NA; j_gene: TRBJ1-1; v_gene: TRBV3-1/TRBV3-2
CDR3aa: CASSEAWTGNTIYF; CDR3nt: TGTGCCAGCAGTGAAGCGTGGACAGGGAACACCATATATTTT; d_gene: TRBD1; abundance: NA; j_gene: TRBJ1-3; v_gene: TRBV6-1
CDR3aa: CASSTGGEGMNTEAFF; CDR3nt: TGCGCCAGCAGTACAGGGGGCGAGGGAATGAACACTGAAGCTTTCTTT; d_gene: TRBD1; abundance: NA; j_gene: TRBJ1-1; v_gene: TRBV10-1
CDR3aa: CASRTGGSNTEAFF; CDR3nt: TGTGCCAGCAGGACAGGGGGGTCTAACACTGAAGCTTTCTTT; d_gene: TRBD1; abundance: NA; j_gene: TRBJ1-1; v_gene: TRBV27
CDR3aa: CASTPDSTDTQYF; CDR3nt: TGTGCCAGCACCCCGGACAGCACAGATACGCAGTATTTT; d_gene: NA; abundance: NA; j_gene: TRBJ2-3; v_gene: TRBV2
CDR3aa: CASSIEDRGTEAFF; CDR3nt: TGTGCCAGTAGTATAGAGGACAGGGGAACTGAAGCTTTCTTT; d_gene: TRBD1; abundance: NA; j_gene: TRBJ1-1; v_gene: TRBV19
CDR3aa: CASREEGIKNTEAFF; CDR3nt: TGTGCCAGCAGGGAGGAGGGAATAAAGAACACTGAAGCTTTCTTT; d_gene: NA; abundance: NA; j_gene: TRBJ1-1; v_gene: TRBV6-4
CDR3aa: CASSLRMREDTQYF; CDR3nt: TGTGCCAGCAGCTTACGGATGAGGGAAGATACGCAGTATTTT; d_gene: NA; abundance: few; j_gene: TRBJ2-3; v_gene: TRBV7-3
CDR3aa: CASSERAGDTGELFF; CDR3nt: TGTGCCAGCAGTGAAAGGGCAGGAGACACCGGGGAGCTGTTTTTT; d_gene: NA; abundance: NA; j_gene: TRBJ2-2; v_gene: TRBV2
CDR3aa: CASSLSPGWGAQYF; CDR3nt: TGTGCCAGCAGTTTATCGCCGGGGTGGGGGGCCCAGTACTTC; d_gene: NA; abundance: NA; j_gene: TRBJ2-5; v_gene: TRBV28
CDR3aa: CSVETGRGYTF; CDR3nt: TGCAGCGTTGAAACCGGGCGTGGCTACACCTTC; d_gene: NA; abundance: NA; j_gene: TRBJ1-2; v_gene: TRBV29-1
CDR3aa: CASSSGGETQYF; CDR3nt: TGTGCCAGCAGCTCCGGAGGGGAGACCCAGTACTTC; d_gene: NA; abundance: NA; j_gene: TRBJ2-5; v_gene: TRBV11-2
CDR3aa: CASSQQAGAPGGQYF; CDR3nt: TGTGCCAGCAGCCAGCAAGCGGGGGCCCCGGGCGGGCAGTACTTC; d_gene: TRBD2; abundance: NA; j_gene: TRBJ2-7; v_gene: TRBV14
CDR3aa: CASSASDLGEAFF; CDR3nt: TGTGCCAGCAGCGCCTCGGACTTGGGAGAAGCTTTCTTT; d_gene: NA; abundance: NA; j_gene: TRBJ1-1; v_gene: TRBV13
CDR3aa: CASSTWTDSNQPQHF; CDR3nt: TGTGCCAGCAGCACCTGGACAGATAGCAATCAGCCCCAGCATTTT; d_gene: NA; abundance: NA; j_gene: TRBJ1-5; v_gene: TRBV4-2
CDR3aa: CASSPPAAGANVLTF; CDR3nt: TGTGCCAGCAGCCCGCCGGCAGCTGGGGCCAACGTCCTGACTTTC; d_gene: NA; abundance: NA; j_gene: TRBJ2-6; v_gene: TRBV3-1/TRBV3-2
CDR3aa: CASSPWTDSNTEAFF; CDR3nt: TGCGCCAGCAGCCCATGGACAGATTCGAACACTGAAGCTTTCTTT; d_gene: NA; abundance: NA; j_gene: TRBJ1-1; v_gene: TRBV5-1
CDR3aa: CASDRRQNQETQYF; CDR3nt: TGTGCCAGCGATAGGCGACAGAACCAAGAGACCCAGTACTTC; d_gene: NA; abundance: once; j_gene: TRBJ2-5; v_gene: TRBV2
CDR3aa: CASSSTGGNTEAFF; CDR3nt: TGTGCCAGCAGTTCGACAGGGGGGAACACTGAAGCTTTCTTT; d_gene: TRBD1; abundance: NA; j_gene: TRBJ1-1; v_gene: TRBV6-5
CDR3aa: CASSPREGGASEQFF; CDR3nt: TGTGCCAGCAGCCCCCGCGAGGGGGGGGCCTCTGAGCAGTTCTTC; d_gene: NA; abundance: NA; j_gene: TRBJ2-1; v_gene: TRBV3-1/TRBV3-2
CDR3aa: CASSLFAGVGETQYF; CDR3nt: TGTGCCAGCAGTTTATTCGCGGGGGTTGGGGAGACCCAGTACTTC; d_gene: TRBD2; abundance: NA; j_gene: TRBJ2-5; v_gene: TRBV27
CDR3aa: CASSEIAYGYTF; CDR3nt: TGTGCCAGCAGTGAAATCGCCTATGGCTACACCTTC; d_gene: NA; abundance: once; j_gene: TRBJ1-2; v_gene: TRBV2
CDR3aa: CASSGTGAKHF; CDR3nt: TGTGCCAGTAGTGGGACCGGGGCCAAGCATTTT; d_gene: NA; abundance: NA; j_gene: TRBJ1-5; v_gene: TRBV19
CDR3aa: CASSLTDRTLQYF; CDR3nt: TGCGCCAGCAGCTTGACGGACAGAACGTTGCAGTACTTC; d_gene: NA; abundance: NA; j_gene: TRBJ2-7; v_gene: TRBV5-1
CDR3aa: CASGPGIGTDEQYF; CDR3nt: TGCGCCAGCGGCCCGGGAATCGGGACCGACGAGCAGTACTTC; d_gene: NA; abundance: NA; j_gene: TRBJ2-7; v_gene: TRBV5-1
CDR3aa: CASSFWQGKSPLHF; CDR3nt: TGCGCCAGCAGCTTTTGGCAGGGAAAGTCACCCCTCCACTTT; d_gene: NA; abundance: NA; j_gene: TRBJ1-6; v_gene: TRBV5-1
CDR3aa: CASRSTGGNTEAFF; CDR3nt: TGTGCCAGCAGATCGACAGGGGGGAACACTGAAGCTTTCTTT; d_gene: TRBD1; abundance: NA; j_gene: TRBJ1-1; v_gene: TRBV2
CDR3aa: CASSFDGNTEAFF; CDR3nt: TGTGCCAGTAGCTTCGACGGAAACACTGAAGCTTTCTTT; d_gene: NA; abundance: NA; j_gene: TRBJ1-1; v_gene: TRBV19
CDR3aa: CASSLGTGLRAEAFF; CDR3nt: TGTGCCAGCAGTCTAGGGACCGGCCTTCGCGCTGAAGCTTTCTTT; d_gene: NA; abundance: NA; j_gene: TRBJ1-1; v_gene: TRBV25-1
CDR3aa: CASSYSVGTVETQYF; CDR3nt: TGTGCCAGCAGTTACTCCGTAGGGACAGTGGAGACCCAGTACTTC; d_gene: TRBD1; abundance: NA; j_gene: TRBJ2-5; v_gene: TRBV6-5
CDR3aa: CASSFGDYGYTF; CDR3nt: TGTGCCAGCAGTTTTGGGGACTATGGCTACACCTTC; d_gene: NA; abundance: few; j_gene: TRBJ1-2; v_gene: TRBV12-3/TRBV12-4